The sequence of this T cell receptor beta chain was determined in a study of T cell responses to AZD1222 COVID-19 vaccine. Study-wide results and limits: CD4 TCRs linked to vaccination spanned spike, dominating at 160-218 and 743-854. Reports say nearly half of spike-specific TCRs go after unmutated variant regions.

Repertoires were generated with immunoSEQ multiplex PCR, while TCRdb's copy carries only in-frame clones and drops some. Among about 110,000 clones listed, around 90% were seen once. With regard to this clone: Antigen unknown.

Trimming pared 3 bases from V and 6 bases from J, leaving 9 bases between. The CDR3 length is 12 residues. CDR1 MNHEY and CDR2 SMNVEV come from the germline V gene (reference sequence). The gene calls are TRBV27 and TRBJ2-7; the D is unclear. The starting material was peripheral blood, obtained on day 0 of MenACWY control vaccination. The receptor's source is an adult in good health. CDR3 nucleotide sequence: TGTGCCAGCAGTTTCACCCCGACCGAGCAGTACTTC. It specifies CASSFTPTEQYF.